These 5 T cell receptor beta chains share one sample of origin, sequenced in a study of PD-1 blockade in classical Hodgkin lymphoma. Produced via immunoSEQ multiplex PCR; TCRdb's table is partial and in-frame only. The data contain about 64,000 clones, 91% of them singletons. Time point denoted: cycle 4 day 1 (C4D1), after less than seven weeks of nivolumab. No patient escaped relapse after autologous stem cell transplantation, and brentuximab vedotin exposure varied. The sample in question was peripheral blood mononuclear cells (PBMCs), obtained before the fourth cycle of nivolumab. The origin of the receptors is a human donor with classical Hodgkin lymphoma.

The DNA of the CDR3 is TGTGCCAGCAGCTTACCTGACCACTTGACAGGATTGAACACTGAAGCTTTCTTT. The encoded protein is CASSLPDHLTGLNTEAFF. The gene calls are TRBV7-9 and TRBJ1-1; the D gene is possibly TRBD1 (6 bases). This CDR3 is built from 18 residues. V dropped 2 bases and J dropped 0 bases, with 19 bases sitting between them. The germline CDR1 and CDR2 sequences are SEHNR and FQNEAQ (reference sequence).

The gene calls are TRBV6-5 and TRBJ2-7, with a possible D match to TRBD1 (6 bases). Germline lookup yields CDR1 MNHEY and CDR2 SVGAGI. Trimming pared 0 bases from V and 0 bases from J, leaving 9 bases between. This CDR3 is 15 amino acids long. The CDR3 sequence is CASSYSTGSSYEQYF. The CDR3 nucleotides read TGTGCCAGCAGTTACTCTACAGGGAGCTCCTACGAGCAGTACTTC.

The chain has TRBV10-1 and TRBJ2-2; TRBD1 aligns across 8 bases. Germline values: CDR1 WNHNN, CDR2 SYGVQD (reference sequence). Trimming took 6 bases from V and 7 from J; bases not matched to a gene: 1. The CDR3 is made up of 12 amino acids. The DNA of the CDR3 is TGCGCCAGCAGCGGGACAGGCGGGGAGCTGTTTTTT. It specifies CASSGTGGELFF.

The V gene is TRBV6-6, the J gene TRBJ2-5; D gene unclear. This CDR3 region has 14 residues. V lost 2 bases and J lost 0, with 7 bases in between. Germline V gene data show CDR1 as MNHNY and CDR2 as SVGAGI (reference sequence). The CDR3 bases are TGTGCCAGCAGTTACGGAAGGTACCAAGAGACCCAGTACTTC. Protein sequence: CASSYGRYQETQYF.

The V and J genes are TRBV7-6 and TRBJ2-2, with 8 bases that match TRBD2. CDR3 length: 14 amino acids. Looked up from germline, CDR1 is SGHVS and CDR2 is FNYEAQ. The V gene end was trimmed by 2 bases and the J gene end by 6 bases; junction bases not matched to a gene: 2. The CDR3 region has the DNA TGTGCCAGCAGCTTAACAGCGGGGGCCGGGGAGCTGTTTTTT. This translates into CASSLTAGAGELFF.